Listed below are T cell receptor beta chains from one sample, sequenced in a study of blood T cells in healthy people across ages. MiXCR was run by TCRdb on the 5' RACE reads, yielding one entry per CDR3 protein. The sample yields approximately 800,000 distinct CDR3 sequences, roughly 53% seen once. Material: blood. These receptors all stem from an elderly man in good health. The CDR3 runs from the conserved cysteine through the conserved F or W. A D gene is named only where the DNA matches it firmly. Some rows have no size entry. The others give once, few or many, or a class for an expanded clone.

V: TRBV20-1; J: TRBJ2-5; D: .; size: .; CDR3: CSARKIGGETQYF; DNA: TGCAGTGCTAGGAAAATTGGGGGAGAGACCCAGTACTTC
V: TRBV27; J: TRBJ2-7; D: TRBD2; size: many; CDR3: CASSSPGLPYEQYF; DNA: TGTGCCAGCAGTTCCCCGGGACTACCCTACGAGCAGTACTTC
V: TRBV12-3/TRBV12-4; J: TRBJ2-2; D: TRBD2; size: few; CDR3: CASSRGLAGTGELFF; DNA: TGTGCCAGCAGCCGTGGACTAGCGGGGACCGGGGAGCTGTTTTTT
V: TRBV27; J: TRBJ1-4; D: TRBD1; size: .; CDR3: CASRKTGGGEKLFF; DNA: TGTGCCAGCAGGAAGACAGGGGGCGGTGAAAAACTGTTTTTT
V: TRBV7-9; J: TRBJ2-7; D: TRBD1; size: .; CDR3: CASADRGDEQYF; DNA: TGTGCCTCCGCGGACAGGGGAGACGAGCAGTACTTC
V: TRBV20-1; J: TRBJ2-7; D: TRBD2; size: .; CDR3: CSASVPAGGLYEQYF; DNA: TGCAGTGCTAGTGTACCAGCGGGAGGCCTCTACGAGCAGTACTTC
V: TRBV20-1; J: TRBJ2-7; D: .; size: once; CDR3: CSAGLRSGYEQYF; DNA: TGCAGTGCCGGACTCCGATCGGGCTACGAGCAGTACTTC
V: TRBV7-2; J: TRBJ1-2; D: TRBD1; size: .; CDR3: CASSLETGTGAWVYGYTF; DNA: TGTGCCAGCAGCTTAGAAACCGGGACAGGGGCTTGGGTCTATGGCTACACCTTC
V: TRBV6-1; J: TRBJ2-7; D: .; size: few; CDR3: CASSVLPYEQYF; DNA: TGTGCCAGCAGTGTGCTTCCTTACGAGCAGTACTTC
V: TRBV6-2/TRBV6-3; J: TRBJ2-1; D: TRBD2; size: .; CDR3: CASNMPGLAGLRSYNEQFF; DNA: TGTGCCAGCAATATGCCGGGACTAGCGGGGCTGAGGTCCTACAATGAGCAGTTCTTC
V: TRBV10-3; J: TRBJ2-7; D: .; size: many; CDR3: CAISFNPRVFSEQYF; DNA: TGTGCCATCAGTTTCAATCCGCGGGTGTTCTCCGAGCAGTACTTC
V: TRBV7-9; J: TRBJ2-1; D: TRBD2; size: few; CDR3: CASSLAASGSNEQFF; DNA: TGTGCCAGCAGCCTGGCGGCTAGCGGGAGTAATGAGCAGTTCTTC
V: TRBV20-1; J: TRBJ1-2; D: .; size: few; CDR3: CSARDRLGTYGYTF; DNA: TGCAGTGCTAGAGATCGTTTGGGGACCTATGGCTACACCTTC
V: TRBV29-1; J: TRBJ2-3; D: .; size: few; CDR3: CSVVRGLNRYAYF; DNA: TGCAGCGTTGTTCGGGGGTTGAACAGATACGCGTATTTT
V: TRBV12-3/TRBV12-4; J: TRBJ2-4; D: .; size: few; CDR3: CASTGQAKNIQYF; DNA: TGTGCCAGCACAGGCCAAGCCAAAAACATTCAGTACTTC
V: TRBV7-9; J: TRBJ2-6; D: .; size: .; CDR3: CASSLSQGSGANVLTF; DNA: TGTGCCAGCAGCCTTTCCCAGGGAAGTGGGGCCAACGTCCTGACTTTC
V: TRBV16; J: TRBJ1-1; D: TRBD1; size: .; CDR3: CASSTVQGGVAEAFF; DNA: TGTGCCAGCAGCACCGTACAGGGGGGAGTCGCTGAAGCTTTCTTT
V: TRBV6-6; J: TRBJ2-7; D: .; size: few; CDR3: CASSSGQGFFYEQYF; DNA: TGTGCCAGCAGTTCCGGCCAGGGTTTTTTCTACGAGCAGTACTTC
V: TRBV28; J: TRBJ1-6; D: .; size: .; CDR3: CASNGANSPLHF; DNA: TGTGCCAGCAACGGGGCGAATTCACCCCTCCACTTT
V: TRBV5-5; J: TRBJ2-3; D: .; size: .; CDR3: CASSLQGRGDTQYF; DNA: TGTGCCAGCAGCTTGCAGGGGCGGGGGGATACGCAGTATTTT
V: TRBV27; J: TRBJ2-1; D: .; size: .; CDR3: CASSTPSRLDEQFF; DNA: TGTGCCAGCAGTACCCCAAGCCGGTTGGATGAGCAGTTCTTC
V: TRBV6-5; J: TRBJ2-7; D: TRBD1; size: few; CDR3: CASRPRDSLYEQYF; DNA: TGTGCCAGCAGGCCCCGGGACAGCCTTTACGAGCAGTACTTC
V: TRBV7-9; J: TRBJ2-3; D: .; size: .; CDR3: CASSLGSGDNRYAYF; DNA: TGTGCCAGCAGCTTAGGATCCGGAGATAACAGATACGCGTATTTT
V: TRBV28; J: TRBJ2-5; D: .; size: few; CDR3: CASHTRPGETQYF; DNA: TGTGCCAGCCACACCCGGCCCGGGGAGACCCAGTACTTC
V: TRBV30; J: TRBJ1-2; D: .; size: .; CDR3: CAWTAYYGYTF; DNA: TGTGCCTGGACCGCGTACTATGGCTACACCTTC
V: TRBV5-1; J: TRBJ2-7; D: .; size: .; CDR3: CASSQGDPYYEQYF; DNA: TGCGCCAGCAGCCAGGGTGACCCGTACTACGAGCAGTACTTC
V: TRBV3-1; J: TRBJ2-2; D: .; size: .; CDR3: CASSQVSATNTGELFF; DNA: TGTGCCAGCAGCCAAGTAAGCGCGACGAACACCGGGGAGCTGTTTTTT
V: TRBV27; J: TRBJ2-1; D: TRBD2; size: few; CDR3: CASSFGLAGSIYNEQFF; DNA: TGTGCCAGCAGTTTCGGACTAGCGGGGTCAATCTACAATGAGCAGTTCTTC
V: TRBV5-1; J: TRBJ2-1; D: TRBD2; size: .; CDR3: CASSLLRLGREGNEQFF; DNA: TGCGCCAGCAGCTTACTACGTTTGGGGCGGGAGGGAAATGAGCAGTTCTTC
V: TRBV2; J: TRBJ1-1; D: .; size: .; CDR3: CASRQNLNTEAFF; DNA: TGTGCCAGCAGACAGAACTTGAACACTGAAGCTTTCTTT
V: TRBV10-3; J: TRBJ2-7; D: TRBD2; size: .; CDR3: CAISERSGSSYEQYF; DNA: TGTGCCATCAGTGAGAGGAGCGGGAGCTCCTACGAGCAGTACTTC
V: TRBV20-1; J: TRBJ1-4; D: .; size: once; CDR3: CSAPDTTFKLFF; DNA: TGCAGTGCTCCGGACACCACTTTTAAACTGTTTTTT
V: TRBV7-8; J: TRBJ1-5; D: .; size: .; CDR3: CASSLIRQPQHF; DNA: TGTGCCAGCAGCTTAATCCGGCAGCCCCAGCATTTT
V: TRBV21-1; J: TRBJ2-5; D: .; size: .; CDR3: CASSSQTGSDETQYF; DNA: TGTGCCAGCAGCAGCCAGACAGGGTCGGATGAGACCCAGTACTTC
V: TRBV20-1; J: TRBJ2-1; D: TRBD2; size: .; CDR3: CSARTSGRSYNEQFF; DNA: TGCAGTGCTAGGACTAGCGGGAGATCCTACAATGAGCAGTTCTTC
V: TRBV7-9; J: TRBJ2-3; D: TRBD2; size: .; CDR3: CASSGGFLAGSTDTQYF; DNA: TGTGCCAGCAGCGGTGGGTTCCTAGCGGGGAGCACAGATACGCAGTATTTT
V: TRBV5-1; J: TRBJ2-1; D: TRBD2; size: .; CDR3: CASSRTSGYNEQFF; DNA: TGCGCCAGCAGCAGGACTAGCGGCTACAATGAGCAGTTCTTC
V: TRBV29-1; J: TRBJ2-5; D: .; size: few; CDR3: CSAQGGVETQYF; DNA: TGCAGCGCCCAGGGAGGCGTTGAGACCCAGTACTTC
V: TRBV7-2; J: TRBJ2-3; D: .; size: .; CDR3: CASSQGAGYSGRDTQYF; DNA: TGTGCCAGCAGCCAAGGGGCGGGGTACTCCGGGAGAGATACGCAGTATTTT
V: TRBV11-2; J: TRBJ2-7; D: TRBD1; size: once; CDR3: CASSPVGTGREQYF; DNA: TGTGCCAGCAGCCCGGTGGGGACAGGGCGCGAGCAGTACTTC
V: TRBV29-1; J: TRBJ2-5; D: .; size: .; CDR3: CSVAPGQETQYF; DNA: TGCAGCGTCGCACCGGGACAAGAGACCCAGTACTTC
V: TRBV25-1; J: TRBJ1-2; D: .; size: .; CDR3: CASAPGAPYGYTF; DNA: TGTGCCAGCGCCCCGGGGGCCCCATATGGCTACACCTTC
V: TRBV29-1; J: TRBJ2-3; D: TRBD2; size: few; CDR3: CSASSRLAGHRDAYF; DNA: TGCAGCGCCTCCAGTAGACTAGCGGGCCACAGAGACGCGTATTTT
V: TRBV2; J: TRBJ1-2; D: .; size: .; CDR3: CASGLQGHPLGHGYTF; DNA: TGTGCCAGCGGCTTACAGGGTCATCCTTTGGGCCATGGCTACACCTTC
V: TRBV9; J: TRBJ2-1; D: .; size: .; CDR3: CASSADDNEQFF; DNA: TGTGCCAGCAGCGCCGACGATAATGAGCAGTTCTTC
V: TRBV5-1; J: TRBJ1-5; D: .; size: few; CDR3: CASSLEGNENQPQHF; DNA: TGCGCCAGCAGCTTGGAGGGTAATGAAAATCAGCCCCAGCATTTT
V: TRBV5-1; J: TRBJ2-7; D: TRBD2; size: .; CDR3: CASSFQGLAAYEQYF; DNA: TGCGCCAGCAGCTTCCAAGGACTAGCGGCTTACGAGCAGTACTTC
V: TRBV7-2; J: TRBJ2-3; D: TRBD2; size: few; CDR3: CASSLYRGSSTDTQYF; DNA: TGTGCCAGCAGCTTATACCGCGGGAGCAGCACAGATACGCAGTATTTT
V: TRBV7-9; J: TRBJ2-1; D: TRBD2; size: .; CDR3: CASSLLGGRFYDEQFF; DNA: TGTGCCAGCAGCTTATTAGGCGGGAGATTTTATGATGAGCAGTTCTTC
V: TRBV20-1; J: TRBJ2-1; D: TRBD2; size: few; CDR3: CSARDSGTSGSSEQFF; DNA: TGCAGTGCTAGAGATTCAGGGACTAGCGGGAGTAGCGAGCAGTTCTTC
V: TRBV20-1; J: TRBJ1-1; D: .; size: .; CDR3: CSGGGSKINTEAFF; DNA: TGCAGTGGGGGGGGGAGCAAGATTAACACTGAAGCTTTCTTT
V: TRBV20-1; J: TRBJ2-4; D: TRBD2; size: .; CDR3: CSASSVGGEQYF; DNA: TGCAGTGCTAGCTCTGTCGGGGGGGAGCAGTACTTC
V: TRBV2; J: TRBJ2-5; D: TRBD1; size: few; CDR3: CASRGQSETQYF; DNA: TGTGCCAGCAGGGGACAGTCGGAGACCCAGTACTTC
V: TRBV12-3/TRBV12-4; J: TRBJ2-1; D: .; size: few; CDR3: CASSLPDGNEQFF; DNA: TGTGCCAGCAGTTTACCGGACGGGAATGAGCAGTTCTTC
V: TRBV14; J: TRBJ2-1; D: .; size: .; CDR3: CASSQGGGVSYNEQFF; DNA: TGTGCCAGCAGCCAAGGCGGAGGGGTGTCCTACAATGAGCAGTTCTTC
V: TRBV20-1; J: TRBJ2-7; D: .; size: few; CDR3: CSARAVGTEQYF; DNA: TGCAGTGCTAGAGCGGTAGGGACCGAGCAGTACTTC
V: TRBV6-5; J: TRBJ2-2; D: TRBD1; size: once; CDR3: CASSYSWTGDTGELFF; DNA: TGTGCCAGCAGTTACTCCTGGACAGGGGACACCGGGGAGCTGTTTTTT
V: TRBV7-3; J: TRBJ2-3; D: .; size: few; CDR3: CASSQGVQMSTDTQYF; DNA: TGTGCCAGCAGCCAGGGAGTCCAAATGAGCACAGATACGCAGTATTTT
V: TRBV7-2; J: TRBJ2-1; D: TRBD2; size: .; CDR3: CASSLLGLEYNEQFF; DNA: TGTGCCAGCAGCTTATTGGGACTAGAATACAATGAGCAGTTCTTC
V: TRBV7-2; J: TRBJ2-3; D: TRBD2; size: .; CDR3: CASVRLAAPIPTDTQYF; DNA: TGTGCCAGCGTTAGACTAGCGGCCCCGATTCCCACAGATACGCAGTATTTT